Listed below are T cell receptor beta chains from one sample, sequenced in a study of CXCR3-negative and CXCR3-positive naive CD8 T cells. With the 5' RACE reads reprocessed, TCRdb shows one record per CDR3 protein and no DNA. The table for this sample gives roughly 86,000 distinct CDR3 sequences. Specimen: naive CXCR3- CD8+ T cells from blood. Every receptor here comes from a human donor in good health. Some clones in this sample may be carry-over from other donors' samples. CDR3s include the opening cysteine and the closing phenylalanine or tryptophan. Expanded clones get a size class; other rows say once, few or many, or leave the size out.

j_call: TRBJ2-3
v_call: TRBV7-9
clone_size: NA
cdr3_length: 13
cdr3_aa: CASSWLGTDTQYF

j_call: TRBJ2-1
v_call: TRBV29-1
clone_size: NA
cdr3_length: 21
cdr3_aa: CSVEGFMWETGSLSSYNEQFF

j_call: TRBJ2-1
v_call: TRBV10-3
clone_size: NA
cdr3_length: 16
cdr3_aa: CAISESSGDTYNEQFF

j_call: TRBJ2-7
v_call: TRBV28
clone_size: NA
cdr3_length: 17
cdr3_aa: CASSYMWGQGILGEQYF

j_call: TRBJ2-1
v_call: TRBV29-1
clone_size: NA
cdr3_length: 11
cdr3_aa: CSVADYNEQFF

j_call: TRBJ2-1
v_call: TRBV4-1
clone_size: NA
cdr3_length: 17
cdr3_aa: CASTTASGGSSYNEQFF

j_call: TRBJ2-3
v_call: TRBV29-1
clone_size: NA
cdr3_length: 11
cdr3_aa: CSAQWEGTQYF

j_call: TRBJ2-1
v_call: TRBV2
clone_size: NA
cdr3_length: 13
cdr3_aa: CASSDGTGNEQSF

j_call: TRBJ2-3
v_call: TRBV29-1
clone_size: NA
cdr3_length: 16
cdr3_aa: CSVEDRSGGNTDTQYF

j_call: TRBJ1-2
v_call: TRBV3-1
clone_size: NA
cdr3_length: 11
cdr3_aa: CASSQDGGYTF

j_call: TRBJ2-4
v_call: TRBV6-5
clone_size: NA
cdr3_length: 16
cdr3_aa: CASSYNPGAPGDTQYF

j_call: TRBJ1-1
v_call: TRBV6-6
clone_size: NA
cdr3_length: 15
cdr3_aa: CASSYSAGRNTEAFF

j_call: TRBJ2-7
v_call: TRBV20-1
clone_size: NA
cdr3_length: 14
cdr3_aa: CSAKDGGGIDEQYF

j_call: TRBJ2-1
v_call: TRBV6-4
clone_size: NA
cdr3_length: 15
cdr3_aa: CASSEQVTSYNEQFF

j_call: TRBJ2-5
v_call: TRBV5-4
clone_size: NA
cdr3_length: 13
cdr3_aa: CASSPWGKETQYF

j_call: TRBJ2-7
v_call: TRBV20-1
clone_size: NA
cdr3_length: 15
cdr3_aa: CSARDKVTDTYEQYF

j_call: TRBJ1-5
v_call: TRBV29-1
clone_size: NA
cdr3_length: 16
cdr3_aa: CSVERKGTEDNQPQHF

j_call: TRBJ1-2
v_call: TRBV29-1
clone_size: NA
cdr3_length: 14
cdr3_aa: CSVERTGTQYGYTF

j_call: TRBJ2-1
v_call: TRBV20-1
clone_size: NA
cdr3_length: 13
cdr3_aa: CSARDLLYNEQFF

j_call: TRBJ1-1
v_call: TRBV30
clone_size: NA
cdr3_length: 12
cdr3_aa: CACGGLNTEAFF

j_call: TRBJ2-1
v_call: TRBV24-1
clone_size: NA
cdr3_length: 13
cdr3_aa: CATSEGAINEQFF

j_call: TRBJ2-3
v_call: TRBV7-9
clone_size: NA
cdr3_length: 15
cdr3_aa: CASSLSGGGPDTQYF

j_call: TRBJ2-7
v_call: TRBV29-1
clone_size: NA
cdr3_length: 11
cdr3_aa: CSVDRNYEQYF

j_call: TRBJ2-1
v_call: TRBV28
clone_size: NA
cdr3_length: 16
cdr3_aa: CASSPTPGVLYNEQLF

j_call: TRBJ1-2
v_call: TRBV19
clone_size: NA
cdr3_length: 14
cdr3_aa: CASSTTGTGNGYTF

j_call: TRBJ2-7
v_call: TRBV7-2
clone_size: NA
cdr3_length: 15
cdr3_aa: CASSLSSTLLYEQYF

j_call: TRBJ2-2
v_call: TRBV7-7
clone_size: NA
cdr3_length: 14
cdr3_aa: CASSPTSSIGELFF

j_call: TRBJ1-2
v_call: TRBV29-1
clone_size: NA
cdr3_length: 13
cdr3_aa: CSVEDGVLYGYTF

j_call: TRBJ2-6
v_call: TRBV29-1
clone_size: NA
cdr3_length: 16
cdr3_aa: CSVEVAGAPGANVLTF

j_call: TRBJ2-2
v_call: TRBV7-9
clone_size: NA
cdr3_length: 15
cdr3_aa: CASSLSAGDTGELFF

j_call: TRBJ2-5
v_call: TRBV15
clone_size: NA
cdr3_length: 14
cdr3_aa: CATSREGTYETQYF

j_call: TRBJ2-7
v_call: TRBV29-1
clone_size: NA
cdr3_length: 15
cdr3_aa: CSAWGGALSAGEQYF

j_call: TRBJ2-3
v_call: TRBV29-1
clone_size: NA
cdr3_length: 13
cdr3_aa: CSVDTGYTDTQYF

j_call: TRBJ2-5
v_call: TRBV6-6
clone_size: NA
cdr3_length: 13
cdr3_aa: CASIGTTQETQYF

j_call: TRBJ1-2
v_call: TRBV6-4
clone_size: NA
cdr3_length: 15
cdr3_aa: CASSDSEGAGGGYTF

j_call: TRBJ2-7
v_call: TRBV14
clone_size: NA
cdr3_length: 17
cdr3_aa: CASSQDPSQVMPYEQYF

j_call: TRBJ1-2
v_call: TRBV6-2/TRBV6-3
clone_size: NA
cdr3_length: 14
cdr3_aa: CASRAPDGQGGYTF

j_call: TRBJ2-1
v_call: TRBV5-5
clone_size: NA
cdr3_length: 17
cdr3_aa: CASSFLREAFSPNEQFF

j_call: TRBJ2-7
v_call: TRBV7-9
clone_size: NA
cdr3_length: 16
cdr3_aa: CASSLGLAGGLYEQYF

j_call: TRBJ1-2
v_call: TRBV7-3
clone_size: NA
cdr3_length: 12
cdr3_aa: CASSETGGDYTF

j_call: TRBJ1-4
v_call: TRBV4-3
clone_size: NA
cdr3_length: 14
cdr3_aa: CASSQGVINEKLFF

j_call: TRBJ2-7
v_call: TRBV6-6
clone_size: NA
cdr3_length: 17
cdr3_aa: CASSYSVTQRGYDEQYF

j_call: TRBJ1-1
v_call: TRBV29-1
clone_size: NA
cdr3_length: 12
cdr3_aa: CSVGGPAAEAFF

j_call: TRBJ2-1
v_call: TRBV5-6
clone_size: medium-sized
cdr3_length: 15
cdr3_aa: CASGPPREADNEQFF

j_call: TRBJ2-7
v_call: TRBV15
clone_size: NA
cdr3_length: 13
cdr3_aa: CATSRENSYEQYF